This TCR beta chain was captured in a study of CD8 T cells in Susac syndrome. With random hexamers, reverse transcription was performed on roughly 0.5 to 1 ug of RNA. The immunoSEQ assay covered 54 Vbeta and 13 Jbeta segments for CDR3. TCRdb recomputed calls from the immunoSEQ multiplex PCR reads with MiXCR, one row per CDR3 protein. The sample has 150,000 to 200,000 distinct CDR3 sequences; approximately 94% are singletons. The multiple sclerosis controls consisted of treatment-naive patients with relapsing-remitting disease, either stable or active. V shed 6 bases, J shed 6 bases, and the junction held 9 bases outside the gene matches. Germline CDR1 reads MGHDK; CDR2 reads SYGVNS. This CDR3 comprises 15 residues.

Material: CD4+ T cells from PBMCs. The chain couples TRBV25-1 to TRBJ2-1; 9 bases line up with TRBD1. This clonotype was sampled from a human donor with multiple sclerosis. The DNA for the CDR3 is TGTGCCAGCAGGGCCCCTGGGACAGGGTCCAATGAGCAGTTCTTC. Encoded protein: CASRAPGTGSNEQFF.